This TCR beta chain was retrieved from a study of human T cells and chemical hapten exposure. It was the library that attached unique molecular identifiers to individual cDNA molecules. TCRdb called the RACE reads again in MiXCR, with one record for every CDR3 protein. The sample consists of tens of thousands of distinct CDR3 sequences, 8.5% of them appearing once. Time point of the sample: patch test 2, 6 weeks after DPC sensitization. Treatment given: therapeutic diphenylcyclopropenone sensitization with weekly scalp DPC. This CDR3 has 14 residues. Trimming stripped 4 bases from V and 5 bases from J, with 16 bases between. Germline CDR1 reads SQVTM; CDR2 reads ANQGSEA. This clonotype showed up many times. No antigen is known for it. General study results and limits: Patch test score rose with PT1 expanded TCRs, significant at 8, 16, 32, not 4. Controls had significantly fewer large CDR3 similarity clusters than were formed by expanded TCRs.

The TCR sequence derives from a woman in her fifties or sixties with alopecia areata. Some clones in this sample may be carry-over from other donors' samples. The chain combines TRBV29-1 with TRBJ2-3; D possibly corresponds to TRBD2 (5 bases). The sequencing used whole blood, collected in connection with sensitization to the hapten diphenylcyclopropenone (DPC). The CDR3 spells CSVALGSVGDTQYF. The CDR3 DNA sequence: TGCAGCGTTGCACTAGGAAGCGTCGGAGATACGCAGTATTTT.